Each of the 16 T cell receptor beta chains below was sequenced from the same sample in a study of Ad26.COV2.S vaccination and SARS-CoV-2 variants. Treatment denoted: around 19 received Ad26.COV2.S at low or high dose, single or two shots; 5 received placebo; per-sample allocation not given. The samples were gathered on day 63 after the first injection of vaccine or placebo. Produced via immunoSEQ multiplex PCR; TCRdb's table is partial and in-frame only. The sample lists about 680,000 clones, approximately 88% occurring once. This material consisted of peripheral blood, taken in a trial of Ad26.COV2.S vaccine versus placebo. These receptors were taken from a person between 18 and 65 years old who received the Ad26.COV2.S COVID-19 vaccine or a placebo.

This clone was seen a single time. The chain links TRBV6-2 or TRBV6-3 to TRBJ2-6; 9 positions match TRBD1. Losses at the gene ends were 6 bases for V and 4 bases for J; bases not matched to a gene: 7. The CDR3 runs 16 residues. The germline CDR1 and CDR2 sequences are MNHEY and SVGEGT. CDR3 region: CASSRGQGSGANVLTF. The DNA of the CDR3 is TGTGCCAGCAGCAGGGGACAGGGCTCCGGGGCCAACGTCCTGACTTTC.

The chain combines TRBV29-1 with TRBJ2-7; perhaps TRBD2 as D (5 bases). CDR1 SQVTM and CDR2 ANQGSEA come from the germline V gene. The CDR3 runs 13 residues. V lost 4 bases to trimming and J lost 4 bases, with 14 bases between them. CDR3 protein: CSVARGEGYEQYF. Here the CDR3 DNA reads TGCAGCGTTGCCCGCGGAGAGGGATACGAGCAGTACTTC.

The V and J genes are TRBV29-1 and TRBJ2-1, with D maybe TRBD2 (5 bases). There are 13 residues in the CDR3. Germline V gene sequence: CDR1 SQVTM, CDR2 ANQGSEA. The V gene lost 0 bases and the J gene lost 8 bases, with 11 bases spanning the gap. The CDR3 DNA sequence: TGCAGCGTTGAAGATCTTGGGAGCGATGAGCAGTTCTTC. The encoded protein is CSVEDLGSDEQFF.

The gene calls are TRBV18 and TRBJ1-2; D call uncertain. Trimming cost V 4 bases and J 4 bases, with 10 bases left between them. Germline V lookup: CDR1 KGHSH, CDR2 LQKENI. CDR3 size: 13 residues. CDR3 in amino acids: CASSLDPAYGYTF. CDR3 DNA: TGTGCCAGCTCACTGGACCCAGCCTATGGCTACACCTTC.

This clone occurred once. The chain couples TRBV6-6 to TRBJ1-4, with D perhaps matching TRBD1 (6 bases). Germline-derived CDR1 and CDR2 are MNHNY and SVGAGI (reference sequence). The V and J ends lost 2 bases and 8 bases respectively, with 18 bases between them. The CDR3 totals 16 residues. As DNA, the CDR3 is TGTGCCAGCAGTTACCTGGGAGGGGGGGCTTTGGAAAAACTGTTTTTT. Translated: CASSYLGGGALEKLFF.

The chain joins TRBV7-2 to TRBJ2-4, with D possibly TRBD2 on 7 matching bases. This CDR3 has 16 amino acids. V lost 2 bases, J lost 1 base, and 12 bases lay in between. CDR1 is SGHTA, CDR2 FQGNSA, per germline. The CDR3 sequence is CASSLSGGRAKNIQYF. In DNA form, the CDR3 reads TGTGCCAGCAGCTTATCGGGGGGCAGGGCCAAAAACATTCAGTACTTC.

The chain is built from TRBV27 and TRBJ1-1, with a weak D call TRBD1 (6 bases). From germline, CDR1 is MNHEY and CDR2 SMNVEV (reference sequence). The length of the CDR3 is 17 residues. V lost 0 bases and J 1 base, leaving 15 bases between the germline ends. DNA for the CDR3: TGTGCCAGCAGTTTATCGATATCAGGAGGGGGGAACACTGAAGCTTTCTTT. It yields the protein CASSLSISGGGNTEAFF.

This clone occurred once. This chain connects TRBV29-1 to TRBJ2-2, with TRBD2 as a possible D gene (5 bases). The V gene's germline CDR1 is SQVTM and CDR2 ANQGSEA. The CDR3 is 14 amino acids. V lost 2 bases to trimming and J lost 0 bases, with 7 bases between them. Here the CDR3 reads CSVESLANTGELFF. CDR3 in DNA: TGCAGCGTTGAATCACTAGCGAACACCGGGGAGCTGTTTTTT.

The chain uses TRBV3-1 (or the pseudogene TRBV3-2) and TRBJ2-5; the match to TRBD2 covers 7 bases. The V gene's germline CDR1 is LGHDT and CDR2 YNNKEL (reference sequence). The V segment lost 1 base and the J segment 2 bases; nucleotides outside the gene matches: 10. The CDR3 loop spans 17 amino acids. CDR3 coding DNA: TGTGCCAGCAGCCAAGTATGGCGGGGGACGGATCAAGAGACCCAGTACTTC. The encoded protein is CASSQVWRGTDQETQYF.

The rearrangement joins TRBV5-1 to TRBJ2-7, with 11 bases aligning to TRBD1. The trim removed 4 bases at V and 2 bases at J, leaving 2 bases unmatched. Per germline, CDR1 SGHRS and CDR2 YFSETQ. This CDR3 is built from 14 residues. The DNA of the CDR3 is TGCGCCAGCAGCAGGACAGGGGGCCCCTACGAGCAGTACTTC. It yields the protein CASSRTGGPYEQYF.

The chain employs TRBV12-3 or TRBV12-4 and TRBJ1-4; no firm D call. V lost 7 bases and J 8 bases, leaving 11 bases between the germline ends. This CDR3 is 12 amino acids long. CDR3 sequence reads: CASTSVREKLFF. CDR3 sequence (DNA): TGTGCCAGCACCTCCGTGCGCGAAAAACTGTTTTTT.

This clone was observed a handful of times. DNA of the CDR3: TGTGCCAGCGAGGGGGCCGGGACAGGGCATGGCTACACCTTC. As protein: CASEGAGTGHGYTF. The chain joins TRBV6-6 to TRBJ1-2; 9 nucleotides align to TRBD1. The V gene end was trimmed by 8 bases and the J gene end by 6 bases; junction bases not matched to a gene: 10. This CDR3 has 14 amino acids. The germline gives CDR1 MNHNY, CDR2 SVGAGI (reference sequence).

The genes are TRBV11-3 and TRBJ2-1, with 7 bases matching TRBD1. Germline CDR1 reads SGHNT; CDR2 reads YENEEA. This CDR3 region has 15 residues. The ends lost 5 bases at V and 4 bases at J; junction bases unmatched: 8. The CDR3 protein is CASSHGDRAYNEQFF. DNA for the CDR3: TGTGCCAGCAGCCACGGTGACAGGGCTTACAATGAGCAGTTCTTC.

The V and J genes are TRBV2 and TRBJ2-2, with 12 bases fitting TRBD2. The junction had 4 bases not matched to a gene; V was cut back by 4 bases and J by 4 bases. This CDR3 region has 16 residues. The germline gives CDR1 SNHLY, CDR2 FYNNEI. CDR3 sequence reads: CASSGLAGESTGELFF. The CDR3 region has the DNA TGTGCCAGCAGTGGACTAGCGGGAGAAAGCACCGGGGAGCTGTTTTTT.

The chain combines TRBV6-6 with TRBJ1-1; D may be TRBD1 (6 bases). The V gene lost 5 bases and the J gene lost 4 bases, with 17 bases spanning the gap. The CDR3 consists of 15 residues. Germline CDR1 and CDR2: MNHNY and SVGAGI (reference sequence). CDR3 region: CASSPPGGQSTEAFF. The CDR3 DNA sequence: TGTGCCAGCAGTCCCCCGGGGGGACAAAGCACTGAAGCTTTCTTT.

The rearrangement joins TRBV6-2 or TRBV6-3 to TRBJ2-3, with 7 nucleotides matching TRBD1. This CDR3 contains 15 residues. After removal of 1 base from V and 6 bases from J, the junction contained 7 bases not matched to a gene. Per the germline V gene, CDR1 is MNHEY and CDR2 is SVGEGT. The CDR3 DNA follows: TGTGCCAGCAGTTACTGGGGGACAGCCGGGGATACGCAGTATTTT. Translated, it gives CASSYWGTAGDTQYF.